The rows below give T cell receptor beta chains drawn from one sample of a study of T-cell memory formation after mild COVID-19. TCRdb reanalysed the 5' RACE reads using MiXCR and keeps one entry per CDR3 protein. Among about 140,000 distinct CDR3 sequences listed, approximately 21% were seen once. Specimen: PBMCs or a T cell subset sorted from them (not recorded which). These receptors were collected from an adult woman who had mild COVID-19 (a few samples of this study predate the infection). Cell type and time point are not known. Each CDR3 is given with its conserved first and last residue. The D gene is left open where the match is weak.

v_call d_call cdr3_aa
TRBV2 TRBD1 CASSGQGANEKLFF
TRBV12-3/TRBV12-4 NA CASSFGLQGELFF
TRBV2 NA CASRIRGELFF
TRBV5-1 TRBD2 CASSAMMSGVGNEQFF
TRBV5-5 NA CASSQAPSPNEKLFF
TRBV5-1 NA CASSLARETQYF
TRBV12-3/TRBV12-4 TRBD2 CASSGGRGSSYNEQFF
TRBV7-8 TRBD2 CAIKSGASTDTQYF
TRBV20-1 NA CSARDWGVDYGYTF
TRBV7-2 TRBD1 CASSQGGLGHYEQYF
TRBV7-3 NA CASSLNGVNNADTQYF
TRBV5-1 NA CASSLPGRADTQYF
TRBV7-2 NA CASSLGGPNNDPKFF
TRBV3-1 TRBD2 CASSQGVLAGTDTQYF
TRBV5-1 NA CASSLLQGMNTEAFF
TRBV7-9 TRBD1 CASSRPGGSGYTF
TRBV3-1 TRBD1 CASSPRPGGRTEAFF
TRBV2 TRBD2 CASTGASGFLGTGELFF
TRBV11-2 NA CASSSSWRSEAFF
TRBV12-3/TRBV12-4 NA CASAAGYRETQYF
TRBV24-1 NA CATSDTNGGEQFF
TRBV7-8 TRBD1 CASSERDRGPQETQYF
TRBV20-1 TRBD1 CSASDAGGGTDTQYF
TRBV12-3/TRBV12-4 NA CASGGVLGYEQYF
TRBV20-1 NA CSARDARKGDTQYF
TRBV2 NA CASREPGEAFF
TRBV12-3/TRBV12-4 TRBD2 CASNAGEAYNEQFF
TRBV7-2 NA CASSLGLAQETQYF
TRBV12-3/TRBV12-4 TRBD1 CASRLGTGYVGYTF
TRBV6-1 NA CATSQTDRLERGYTF
TRBV6-5 TRBD2 CASSDRHPRLAGDEQYF
TRBV19 TRBD1 CASSTGTAVYEQYF
TRBV29-1 TRBD1 CSVGSTGWPGELFF
TRBV7-2 NA CASSFNGGYTF
TRBV29-1 TRBD2 CSAPGGNWETQYF
TRBV29-1 NA CSVEKGPGEKLFF
TRBV12-3/TRBV12-4 TRBD1 CASRRTGGNEQFF
TRBV5-1 NA CASSLAGGDTQYF
TRBV7-9 TRBD2 CASSLATWREVDEQFF